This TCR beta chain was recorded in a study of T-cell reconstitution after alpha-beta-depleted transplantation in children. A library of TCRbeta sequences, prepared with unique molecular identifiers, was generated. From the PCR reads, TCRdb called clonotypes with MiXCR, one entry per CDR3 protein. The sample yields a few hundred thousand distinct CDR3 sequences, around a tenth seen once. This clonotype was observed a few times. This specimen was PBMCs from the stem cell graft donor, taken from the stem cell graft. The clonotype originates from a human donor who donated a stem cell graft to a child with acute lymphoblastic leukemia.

Written as DNA, the CDR3 is TGCGCCAGCAGCCAAGATCAGCGGAGGGGAGGCACAGATACGCAGTATTTT. Amino acids: CASSQDQRRGGTDTQYF. The chain couples TRBV4-3 to TRBJ2-3, with D maybe TRBD2 (6 bases). Germline V lookup: CDR1 LGHNA, CDR2 YSLEER. CDR3 length equals 17 residues. V was trimmed by 0 bases and J by 1 base, leaving 14 bases between them.